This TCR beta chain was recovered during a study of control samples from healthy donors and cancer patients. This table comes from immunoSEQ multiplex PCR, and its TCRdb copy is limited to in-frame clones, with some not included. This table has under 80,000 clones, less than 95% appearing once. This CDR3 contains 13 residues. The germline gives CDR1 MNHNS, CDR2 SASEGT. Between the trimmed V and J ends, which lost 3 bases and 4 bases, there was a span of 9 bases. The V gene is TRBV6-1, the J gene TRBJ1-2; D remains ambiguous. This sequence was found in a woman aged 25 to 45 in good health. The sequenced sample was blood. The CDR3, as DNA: TGTGCCAGCAGTGACGACTCCGCCTATGGCTACACCTTC. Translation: CASSDDSAYGYTF.